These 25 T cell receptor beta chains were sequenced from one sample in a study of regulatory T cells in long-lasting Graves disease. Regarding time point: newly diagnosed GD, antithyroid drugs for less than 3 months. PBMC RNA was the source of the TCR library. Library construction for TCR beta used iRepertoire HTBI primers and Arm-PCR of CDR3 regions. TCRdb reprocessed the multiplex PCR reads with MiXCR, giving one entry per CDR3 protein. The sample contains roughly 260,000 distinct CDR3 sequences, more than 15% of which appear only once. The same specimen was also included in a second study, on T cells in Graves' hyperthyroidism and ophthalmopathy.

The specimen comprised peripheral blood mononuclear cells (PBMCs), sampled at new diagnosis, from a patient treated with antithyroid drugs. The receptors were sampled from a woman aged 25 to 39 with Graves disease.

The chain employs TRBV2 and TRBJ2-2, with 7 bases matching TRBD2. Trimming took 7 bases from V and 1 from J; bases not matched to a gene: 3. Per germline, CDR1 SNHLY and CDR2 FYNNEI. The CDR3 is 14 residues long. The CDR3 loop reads CASKAGENTGELFF. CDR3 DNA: TGTGCCAGCAAGGCGGGGGAGAACACCGGGGAGCTGTTTTTT.

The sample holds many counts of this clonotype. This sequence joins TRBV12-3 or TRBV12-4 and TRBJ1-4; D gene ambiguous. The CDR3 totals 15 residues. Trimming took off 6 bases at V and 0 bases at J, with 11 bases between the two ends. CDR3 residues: CASSRTPATNEKLFF. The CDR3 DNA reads TGTGCCAGCAGCCGTACACCCGCAACTAATGAAAAACTGTTTTTT.

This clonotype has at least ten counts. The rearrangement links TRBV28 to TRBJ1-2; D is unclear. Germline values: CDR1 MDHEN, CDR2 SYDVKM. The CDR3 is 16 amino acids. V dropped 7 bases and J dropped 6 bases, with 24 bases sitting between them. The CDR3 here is CASTSAGPGILDGYTF. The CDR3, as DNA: TGTGCCAGCACCTCCGCTGGCCCGGGGATCCTTGATGGCTACACCTTC.

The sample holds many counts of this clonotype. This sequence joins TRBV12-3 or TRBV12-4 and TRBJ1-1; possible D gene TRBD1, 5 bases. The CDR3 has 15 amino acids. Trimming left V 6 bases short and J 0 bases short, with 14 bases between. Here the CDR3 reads CASSPQGRMNTEAFF. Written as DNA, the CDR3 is TGTGCCAGCAGCCCCCAGGGACGGATGAACACTGAAGCTTTCTTT.

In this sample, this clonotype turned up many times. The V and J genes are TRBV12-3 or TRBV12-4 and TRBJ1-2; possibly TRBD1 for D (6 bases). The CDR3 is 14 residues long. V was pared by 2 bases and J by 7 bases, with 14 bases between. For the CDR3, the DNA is TGTGCCAGCAGTTTAACTCCTAGGGGGTCTGGCTACACCTTC. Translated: CASSLTPRGSGYTF.

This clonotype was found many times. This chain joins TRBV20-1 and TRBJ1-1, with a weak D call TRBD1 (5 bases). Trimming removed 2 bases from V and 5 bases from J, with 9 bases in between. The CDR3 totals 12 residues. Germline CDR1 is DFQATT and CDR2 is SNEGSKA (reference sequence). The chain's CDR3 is CSARRGRTEAFF. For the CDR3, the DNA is TGCAGTGCTAGAAGGGGTCGTACTGAAGCTTTCTTT.

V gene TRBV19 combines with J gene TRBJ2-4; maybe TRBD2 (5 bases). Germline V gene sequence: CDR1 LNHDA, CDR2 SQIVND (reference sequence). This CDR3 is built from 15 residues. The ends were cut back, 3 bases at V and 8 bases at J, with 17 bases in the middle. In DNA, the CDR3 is TGTGCCAGTAGTATTCGGGGAAACGGCGTAGACATTCAGTACTTC. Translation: CASSIRGNGVDIQYF.

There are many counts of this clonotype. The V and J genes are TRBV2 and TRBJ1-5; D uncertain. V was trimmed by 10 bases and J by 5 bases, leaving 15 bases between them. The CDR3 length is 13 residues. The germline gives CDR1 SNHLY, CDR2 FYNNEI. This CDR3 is CATRGSRDQPQHF. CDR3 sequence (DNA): TGTGCCACCCGTGGCAGCCGAGATCAGCCCCAGCATTTT.

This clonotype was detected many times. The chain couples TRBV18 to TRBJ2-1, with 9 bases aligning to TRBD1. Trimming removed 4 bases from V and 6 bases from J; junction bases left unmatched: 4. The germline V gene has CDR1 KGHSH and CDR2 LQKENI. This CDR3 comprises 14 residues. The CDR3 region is CASSQGQGINEQFF. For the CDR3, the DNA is TGTGCCAGCTCACAGGGACAGGGAATCAATGAGCAGTTCTTC.

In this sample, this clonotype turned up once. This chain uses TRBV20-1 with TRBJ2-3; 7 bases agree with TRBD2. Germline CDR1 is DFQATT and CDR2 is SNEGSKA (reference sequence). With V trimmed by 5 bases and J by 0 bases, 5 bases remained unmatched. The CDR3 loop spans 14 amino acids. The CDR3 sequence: CSAGGGTSTDTQYF. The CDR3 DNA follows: TGCAGTGCTGGGGGGGGGACTAGCACAGATACGCAGTATTTT.

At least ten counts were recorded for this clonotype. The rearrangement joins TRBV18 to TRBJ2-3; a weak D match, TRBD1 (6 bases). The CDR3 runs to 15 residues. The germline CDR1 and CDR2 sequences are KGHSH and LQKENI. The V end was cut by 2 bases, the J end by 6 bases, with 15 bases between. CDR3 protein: CASSPGTMGSDTQYF. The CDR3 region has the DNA TGTGCCAGCTCACCAGGGACAATGGGATCCGATACGCAGTATTTT.

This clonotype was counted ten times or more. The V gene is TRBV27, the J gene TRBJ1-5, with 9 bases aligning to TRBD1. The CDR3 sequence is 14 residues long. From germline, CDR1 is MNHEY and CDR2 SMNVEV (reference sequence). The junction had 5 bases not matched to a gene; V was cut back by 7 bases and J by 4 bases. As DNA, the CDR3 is TGTGCCAGCAACCCACAGGGGGCGAATCAGCCCCAGCATTTT. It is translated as CASNPQGANQPQHF.

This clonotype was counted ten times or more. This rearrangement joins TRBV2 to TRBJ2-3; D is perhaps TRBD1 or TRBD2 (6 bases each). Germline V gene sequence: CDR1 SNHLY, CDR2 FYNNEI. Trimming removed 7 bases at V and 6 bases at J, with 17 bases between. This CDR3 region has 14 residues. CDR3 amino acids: CASTRLGGLDTQYF. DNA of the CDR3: TGTGCCAGCACTCGTCTAGGGGGGCTTGATACGCAGTATTTT.

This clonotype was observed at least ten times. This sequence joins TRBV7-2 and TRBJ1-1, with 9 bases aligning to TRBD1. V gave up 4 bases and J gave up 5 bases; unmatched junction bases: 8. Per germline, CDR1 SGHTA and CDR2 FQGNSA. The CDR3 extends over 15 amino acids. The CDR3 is CASSSPGQGGTEAFF. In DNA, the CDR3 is TGTGCCAGCAGCTCACCGGGACAGGGAGGGACTGAAGCTTTCTTT.

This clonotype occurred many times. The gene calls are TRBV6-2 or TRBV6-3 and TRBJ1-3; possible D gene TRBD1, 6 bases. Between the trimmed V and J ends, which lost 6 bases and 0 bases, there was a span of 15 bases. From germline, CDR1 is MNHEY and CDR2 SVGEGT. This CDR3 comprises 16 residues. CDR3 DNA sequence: TGTGCCAGCAGCGGGAACAGGGCGAGCTCTGGAAACACCATATATTTT. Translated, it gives CASSGNRASSGNTIYF.

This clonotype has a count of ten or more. The CDR3 region is CASSLETGNSPLHF. In nucleotides, the CDR3 is TGTGCCAGCAGCTTGGAGACTGGTAATTCACCCCTCCACTTT. The V call is TRBV5-4, the J call TRBJ1-6, with no clear D. Between the trimmed V and J ends, which lost 0 bases and 6 bases, there was a span of 7 bases. CDR1 SGHNT and CDR2 YYREEE come from the germline V gene (reference sequence). The length of the CDR3 is 14 residues. Drawing the rest from reference TRBV5-4 and TRBJ1-6, the complete variable domain is ETGVTQSPTHLIKTRGQQVTLRCSSQSGHNTVSWYQQALGQGPQFIFQYYREEENGRGNFPPRFSGLQFPNYSSELNVNALELDDSALYLCASSLETGNSPLHFGNGTRLTVT.

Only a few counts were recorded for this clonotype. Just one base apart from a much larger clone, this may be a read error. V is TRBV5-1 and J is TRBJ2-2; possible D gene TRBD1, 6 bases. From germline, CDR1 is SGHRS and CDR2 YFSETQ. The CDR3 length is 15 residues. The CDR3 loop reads CASSPQGPGTEELFF. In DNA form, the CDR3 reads TGCGCCAGCAGCCCTCAGGGGCCAGGCACCGAGGAGCTGTTTTTT. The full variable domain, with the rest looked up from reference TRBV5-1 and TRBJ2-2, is KAGVTQTPRYLIKTRGQQVTLSCSPISGHRSVSWYQQTPGQGLQFLFEYFSETQRNKGNFPGRFSGRQFSNSRSEMNVSTLELGDSALYLCASSPQGPGTEELFFGEGSRLTVL.

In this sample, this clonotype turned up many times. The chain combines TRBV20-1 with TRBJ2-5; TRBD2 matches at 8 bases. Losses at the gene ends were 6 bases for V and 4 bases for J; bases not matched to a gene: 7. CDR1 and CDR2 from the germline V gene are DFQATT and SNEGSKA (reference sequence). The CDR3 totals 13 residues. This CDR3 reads CSASGTSRETQYF. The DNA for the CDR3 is TGCAGTGCATCAGGGACTAGTAGAGAGACCCAGTACTTC.

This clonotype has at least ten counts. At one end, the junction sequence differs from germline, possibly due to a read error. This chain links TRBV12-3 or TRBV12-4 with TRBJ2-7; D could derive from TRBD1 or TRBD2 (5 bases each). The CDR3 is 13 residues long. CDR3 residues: CASSPSTHGTVHF. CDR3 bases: TGTGCCAGCAGTCCGTCGACACACGGGACGGTGCACTTC.

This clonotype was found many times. CDR3 nucleotide sequence: TGTGCCAGCAGTTTAAGGTCCAGGGGAACTGGAAACACCATATATTTT. It encodes CASSLRSRGTGNTIYF. This chain links TRBV12-3 or TRBV12-4 with TRBJ1-3, with D possibly matching TRBD1 (6 bases). This CDR3 contains 16 residues. V was shortened by 2 bases and J by 2 bases, with 13 bases between the two germline ends.

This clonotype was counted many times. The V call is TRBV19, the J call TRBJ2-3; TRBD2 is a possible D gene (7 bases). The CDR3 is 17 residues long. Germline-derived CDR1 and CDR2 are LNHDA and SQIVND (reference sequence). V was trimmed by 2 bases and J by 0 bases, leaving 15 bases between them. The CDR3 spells CASSIFGGPRSTDTQYF. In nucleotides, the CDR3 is TGTGCCAGTAGTATATTCGGGGGGCCCAGAAGCACAGATACGCAGTATTTT.

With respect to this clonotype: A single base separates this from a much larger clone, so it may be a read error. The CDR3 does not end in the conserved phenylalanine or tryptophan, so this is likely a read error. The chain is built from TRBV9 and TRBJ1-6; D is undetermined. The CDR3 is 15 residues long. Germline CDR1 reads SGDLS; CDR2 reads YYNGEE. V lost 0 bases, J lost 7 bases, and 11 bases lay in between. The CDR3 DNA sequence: TGTGCCAGCAGCGTAGGTGCGGGCCTCAATTCACCCCTCCACTTG. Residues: CASSVGAGLNSPLHL.

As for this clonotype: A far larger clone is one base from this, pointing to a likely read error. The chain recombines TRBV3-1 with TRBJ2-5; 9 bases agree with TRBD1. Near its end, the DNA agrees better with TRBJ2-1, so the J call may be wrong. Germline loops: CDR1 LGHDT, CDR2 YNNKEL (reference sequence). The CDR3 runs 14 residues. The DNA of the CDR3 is TGTGCCAGCATGGACAGGGGATTCTACAATGAGCAGTTCTTC. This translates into CASMDRGFYNEQFF.

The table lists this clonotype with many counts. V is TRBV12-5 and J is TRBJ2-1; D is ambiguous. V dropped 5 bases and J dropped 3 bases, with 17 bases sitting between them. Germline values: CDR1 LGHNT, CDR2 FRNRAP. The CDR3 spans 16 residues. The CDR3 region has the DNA TGTGCTAGTGGTGGGTCCCGGGCCGCCCACTACAATGAGCAGTTCTTC. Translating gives CASGGSRAAHYNEQFF.

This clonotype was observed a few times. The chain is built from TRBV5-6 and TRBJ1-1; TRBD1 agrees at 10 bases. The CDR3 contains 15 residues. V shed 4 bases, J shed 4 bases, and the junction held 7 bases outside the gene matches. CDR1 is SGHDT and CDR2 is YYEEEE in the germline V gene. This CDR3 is CASSGDRGGPTEAFF. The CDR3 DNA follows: TGTGCCAGCAGCGGGGACAGGGGAGGTCCCACTGAAGCTTTCTTT. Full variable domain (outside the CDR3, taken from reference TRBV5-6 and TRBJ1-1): DAGVTQSPTHLIKTRGQQVTLRCSPKSGHDTVSWYQQALGQGPQFIFQYYEEEERQRGNFPDRFSGHQFPNYSSELNVNALLLGDSALYLCASSGDRGGPTEAFFGQGTRLTVV.